Presented here are 26 T cell receptor beta chains from one specimen sequenced in a study of OX40 agonist ivuxolimab in advanced cancers. Only in-frame clones appear in the TCRdb table, and some are missing; sequencing was by immunoSEQ multiplex PCR. The table includes about 73,000 clones, around 88% detected once. This specimen consisted of CD4+ or CD8+ T cells sorted from blood, obtained in a trial of the OX40 agonist ivuxolimab. Receptors originate from an adult with an advanced solid tumor such as melanoma, head and neck, liver or kidney cancer.

This sequence joins TRBV6-5 and TRBJ1-3, with a tentative D call TRBD1 (5 bases). V dropped 5 bases and J dropped 6 bases, with 11 bases sitting between them. Germline V gene data show CDR1 as MNHEY and CDR2 as SVGAGI. The CDR3 runs 13 residues. CDR3 DNA: TGTGCCAGCAGTGAAGCGGGACCAAACACCATATATTTT. Amino acid sequence: CASSEAGPNTIYF.

This chain uses TRBV6-6 with TRBJ1-5; weak D call: TRBD1 (6 bases). Germline CDR1 and CDR2: MNHNY and SVGAGI (reference sequence). V was shortened by 7 bases and J by 7 bases, with 20 bases between the two germline ends. The CDR3 runs to 15 residues. The CDR3 sequence: CASTPRGGIGQPQHF. The CDR3 coding sequence is TGTGCCAGCACTCCCAGAGGGGGGATCGGGCAGCCCCAGCATTTT.

The J gene is TRBJ2-3, the V gene TRBV25-1, with D unclear. Looked up from germline, CDR1 is MGHDK and CDR2 is SYGVNS. This CDR3 contains 13 residues. V lost 7 bases to trimming and J lost 5 bases, with 13 bases between them. The CDR3 region has the DNA TGTGCCAGCACCGAATCGGTAGTAGATACGCAGTATTTT. Residues: CASTESVVDTQYF.

V usage is TRBV13 and J usage is TRBJ2-7, with 13 bases matching TRBD2. The germline gives CDR1 PRHDT, CDR2 FYEKMQ (reference sequence). The junction had 9 bases not matched to a gene; V was cut back by 4 bases and J by 6 bases. This CDR3 contains 16 residues. Here the CDR3 reads CASSSTLLAGGREQYF. In DNA, the CDR3 is TGTGCCAGCAGCTCCACCCTACTAGCGGGAGGGCGCGAGCAGTACTTC.

Concerning this clone itself: An end of the junction does not agree with germline; a read error may underlie this. This chain uses TRBV7-7 with TRBJ2-3, with 8 bases matching TRBD2. The CDR3 spans 17 residues. Germline CDR1 reads SSHAT; CDR2 reads FNYEAQ (reference sequence). CDR3 amino acids: CASSLGSASGSTDTQYF. In nucleotides, the CDR3 is TGTGCTAGCAGCTTAGGATCGGCTAGCGGGAGCACAGATACGCAGTATTTT.

V and J are TRBV6-1 and TRBJ2-2; the D gene is possibly TRBD1 (5 bases). Per the germline V gene, CDR1 is MNHNS and CDR2 is SASEGT. With 3 bases removed from V and 0 bases from J, the gap between germline ends came to 5 bases. The CDR3 is 14 residues long. CDR3 sequence reads: CASSETANTGELFF. The CDR3 DNA reads as TGTGCCAGCAGTGAGACAGCGAACACCGGGGAGCTGTTTTTT.

In this sample, this clone turned up a few times. The V call is TRBV5-4, the J call TRBJ1-5; D ambiguous. CDR1 and CDR2 from the germline V gene are SGHNT and YYREEE (reference sequence). This CDR3 has 13 residues. The V and J ends lost 0 bases and 5 bases respectively, with 6 bases between them. Written as DNA, the CDR3 is TGTGCCAGCAGCTTGGGGGAGGATCAGCCCCAGCATTTT. Its translation: CASSLGEDQPQHF.

The chain links TRBV7-8 to TRBJ2-7; D is perhaps TRBD1 (7 bases). The V gene lost 0 bases and the J gene lost 1 base, with 10 bases spanning the gap. Germline V lookup: CDR1 SGHVS, CDR2 FQNEAQ. The CDR3 loop spans 15 amino acids. The CDR3 loop is CASSLAAGQSYEQYF. The CDR3 DNA reads as TGTGCCAGCAGCTTAGCTGCGGGACAGTCCTACGAGCAGTACTTC.

The chain is built from TRBV7-2 and TRBJ2-4; D is ambiguous. Germline loops: CDR1 SGHTA, CDR2 FQGNSA. V lost 1 base to trimming and J lost 6 bases, with 10 bases between them. This CDR3 region has 14 residues. CDR3 DNA: TGTGCCAGCAGCTTAGGGTTCCTTGGAAACATTCAGTACTTC. It is translated as CASSLGFLGNIQYF.

This chain joins TRBV4-1 and TRBJ1-1, with TRBD1 as a possible D gene (6 bases). The ends were cut back, 4 bases at V and 4 bases at J, with 13 bases in the middle. CDR3 size: 14 residues. Germline CDR1 is MGHRA and CDR2 is YSYEKL. The CDR3 bases are TGCGCCAGCAGCCCTTCGGGGACAATCACTGAAGCTTTCTTT. Translated: CASSPSGTITEAFF.

The V and J genes are TRBV7-9 and TRBJ2-7; 8 bases agree with TRBD2. Germline assignment: CDR1 SEHNR and CDR2 FQNEAQ (reference sequence). J lost 3 bases, V lost 8 bases, and 12 bases had no gene match. The CDR3 sequence is 15 residues long. CDR3 sequence reads: CASCPLGLESYEQYF. The CDR3 region has the DNA TGTGCCAGCTGCCCCCTGGGACTAGAAAGCTACGAGCAGTACTTC.

The rearrangement joins TRBV29-1 to TRBJ2-7, with D perhaps TRBD1 (6 bases). Trimming pared 4 bases from V and 0 bases from J, leaving 16 bases between. Germline V gene sequence: CDR1 SQVTM, CDR2 ANQGSEA. The CDR3 totals 15 residues. The CDR3 here is CSVVGGSVSSYEQYF. DNA for the CDR3: TGCAGCGTTGTAGGGGGTTCCGTGAGCTCCTACGAGCAGTACTTC.

The chain links TRBV5-1 to TRBJ2-3, with a weak D call TRBD1 (5 bases). Germline V gene lookup returns CDR1 SGHRS and CDR2 YFSETQ. The CDR3 runs to 14 residues. Trimming shortened V by 0 bases and J by 2 bases, and 7 bases separated the two germline ends. The CDR3, as DNA: TGCGCCAGCAGCTTGGAGGGGAACACAGATACGCAGTATTTT. Protein product: CASSLEGNTDTQYF. Full variable domain (remainder filled in from reference TRBV5-1 and TRBJ2-3): KAGVTQTPRYLIKTRGQQVTLSCSPISGHRSVSWYQQTPGQGLQFLFEYFSETQRNKGNFPGRFSGRQFSNSRSEMNVSTLELGDSALYLCASSLEGNTDTQYFGPGTRLTVL.

The chain recombines TRBV27 with TRBJ1-1; TRBD1 agrees at 7 bases. Germline V gene lookup returns CDR1 MNHEY and CDR2 SMNVEV (reference sequence). This CDR3 is built from 14 residues. V shed 7 bases and J 0 bases; nucleotides not matched to a gene: 5. This chain's CDR3 is CASTLTGLNTEAFF. The CDR3 DNA reads TGTGCCAGCACCCTGACAGGGCTGAACACTGAAGCTTTCTTT.

The chain has TRBV18 and TRBJ2-5; the match to TRBD1 covers 9 bases. The CDR3 covers 14 residues. Germline V gene data show CDR1 as KGHSH and CDR2 as LQKENI. The ends lost 3 bases at V and 6 bases at J; junction bases unmatched: 5. As DNA, the CDR3 is TGTGCCAGCTCACCTGGGACAGGGAAAAAGACCCAGTACTTC. Its translation is CASSPGTGKKTQYF.

The count of this clone is one. This sequence joins TRBV29-1 and TRBJ2-7, with 9 bases that match TRBD1. Germline V gene data show CDR1 as SQVTM and CDR2 as ANQGSEA. This CDR3 spans 15 amino acids. With V trimmed by 1 base and J by 1 base, 5 bases remained unmatched. The CDR3 region is CSVEGGGTGSYEQYF. CDR3 bases: TGCAGCGTTGAAGGGGGAGGGACAGGGTCCTACGAGCAGTACTTC.

The gene calls are TRBV30 and TRBJ2-7; 8 bases are a match to TRBD1. V dropped 5 bases and J dropped 4; count of bases not matched to a gene: 4. Germline V CDR1 and CDR2: GTSNPN, SVGIG (reference sequence). The CDR3 extends over 12 amino acids. The CDR3: CAWSHRGYEQYF. The DNA of the CDR3 is TGTGCCTGGTCCCACAGGGGGTACGAGCAGTACTTC. The whole variable domain, remainder taken from reference TRBV30 and TRBJ2-7, is SQTIHQWPATLVQPVGSPLSLECTVEGTSNPNLYWYRQAAGRGLQLLFYSVGIGQISSEVPQNLSASRPQDRQFILSSKKLLLSDSGFYLCAWSHRGYEQYFGPGTRLTVT.

The chain has TRBV19 and TRBJ2-5, with D possibly being TRBD1 or TRBD2 (5 bases each). The V end lost 4 bases, the J end lost 10 bases, and 25 bases lay between the germline ends. Germline loops: CDR1 LNHDA, CDR2 SQIVND (reference sequence). The CDR3 sequence is 16 residues long. CDR3 in amino acids: CASSTAYGTLVVDQYF. The CDR3 nucleotides read TGTGCCAGTAGTACTGCCTACGGGACCCTGGTGGTGGACCAGTACTTC.

The chain joins TRBV6-1 to TRBJ2-7, with D perhaps matching TRBD1 (6 bases). Germline CDR1 and CDR2: MNHNS and SASEGT. V dropped 3 bases and J dropped 4 bases, with 13 bases sitting between them. The CDR3 extends over 14 amino acids. Written as DNA, the CDR3 is TGTGCCAGCAGTGACCCCGGGACATTTTACGAGCAGTACTTC. Its protein is CASSDPGTFYEQYF.

The chain carries TRBV19 and TRBJ1-3; TRBD1 might be the D (6 bases). The germline CDR1 and CDR2 sequences are LNHDA and SQIVND (reference sequence). CDR3 size: 15 residues. Deletions cut 6 bases from V and 2 bases from J, with 14 bases between. In nucleotides, the CDR3 is TGTGCCAGTAGACTTGGGGGGGGCACTGGAAACACCATATATTTT. As protein: CASRLGGGTGNTIYF.

This rearrangement joins TRBV6-5 to TRBJ2-1; maybe TRBD2 (5 bases). The CDR3 runs to 12 residues. Germline assignment: CDR1 MNHEY and CDR2 SVGAGI. V was cut by 4 bases and J by 12 bases, with 13 bases left in between. The CDR3 nucleotides read TGTGCCAGCAGTTGGCTGGGAGAAGGGCAGTTCTTC. Its translation: CASSWLGEGQFF.

This clone was observed a handful of times. This chain links TRBV27 with TRBJ1-2, with 7 bases matching TRBD1. CDR3 length: 13 residues. Germline V lookup: CDR1 MNHEY, CDR2 SMNVEV (reference sequence). V lost 6 bases, J lost 8 bases, and 9 bases stayed unmatched. CDR3 sequence: CASRDWDSRGYTF. The CDR3 nucleotides are TGTGCCAGCAGAGATTGGGACAGTAGGGGCTACACCTTC.

V is TRBV27 and J is TRBJ1-2; 11 nucleotides match TRBD1. Germline CDR1 MNHEY, CDR2 SMNVEV (reference sequence). V shed 5 bases, J shed 0 bases, and the junction held 2 bases outside the gene matches. The CDR3 has 15 residues. CDR3 protein: CASSMGQGANYGYTF. CDR3 bases: TGTGCCAGCAGTATGGGACAGGGGGCTAACTATGGCTACACCTTC.

The chain recombines TRBV28 with TRBJ1-4, with TRBD1 matching over 7 bases. This CDR3 is built from 14 residues. With 3 bases clipped from V and 8 bases from J, the junction kept 6 bases outside the gene matches. Per germline, CDR1 MDHEN and CDR2 SYDVKM. CDR3 DNA sequence: TGTGCCAGCAGTTTTCTGCAGGGGGGAGAAAAACTGTTTTTT. Its translation: CASSFLQGGEKLFF.

This chain links TRBV14 with TRBJ2-1; TRBD1 matches 7 bases. V was clipped by 6 bases and J by 0 bases; unmatched bases: 2. The CDR3 is 14 residues long. In germline, CDR1 is SGHDN, CDR2 FVKESK. The CDR3: CASRRTGSYNEQFF. CDR3 coding DNA: TGTGCCAGCAGACGGACAGGCTCCTACAATGAGCAGTTCTTC.

The chain combines TRBV2 with TRBJ1-5, with TRBD1 matching 9 bases. Trimming removed 4 bases from V and 7 bases from J; junction bases left unmatched: 8. In germline, CDR1 is SNHLY, CDR2 FYNNEI. This CDR3 region has 15 residues. Written as DNA, the CDR3 is TGTGCCAGCAGTGGAGGGACAGGGAGGGCGCAGCCCCAGCATTTT. The encoded protein is CASSGGTGRAQPQHF.